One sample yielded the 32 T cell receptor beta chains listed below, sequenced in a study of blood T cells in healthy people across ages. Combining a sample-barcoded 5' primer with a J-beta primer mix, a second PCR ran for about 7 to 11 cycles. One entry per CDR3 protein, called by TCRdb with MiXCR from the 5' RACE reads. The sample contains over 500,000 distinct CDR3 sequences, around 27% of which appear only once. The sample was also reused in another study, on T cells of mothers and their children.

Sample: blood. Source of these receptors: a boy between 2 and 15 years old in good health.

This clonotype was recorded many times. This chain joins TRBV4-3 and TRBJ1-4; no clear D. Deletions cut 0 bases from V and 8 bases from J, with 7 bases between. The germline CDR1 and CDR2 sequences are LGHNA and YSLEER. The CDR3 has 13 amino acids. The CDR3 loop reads CASSQEGGEKLFF. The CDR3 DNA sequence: TGCGCCAGCAGCCAAGAAGGCGGAGAAAAACTGTTTTTT.

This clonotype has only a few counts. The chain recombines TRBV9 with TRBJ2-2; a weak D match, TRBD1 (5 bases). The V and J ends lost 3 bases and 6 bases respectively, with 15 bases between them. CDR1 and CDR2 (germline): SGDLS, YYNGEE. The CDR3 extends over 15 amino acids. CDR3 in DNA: TGTGCCAGCAGCGCCCTACTTAAGGGGTCCGGGGAGCTGTTTTTT. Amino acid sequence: CASSALLKGSGELFF.

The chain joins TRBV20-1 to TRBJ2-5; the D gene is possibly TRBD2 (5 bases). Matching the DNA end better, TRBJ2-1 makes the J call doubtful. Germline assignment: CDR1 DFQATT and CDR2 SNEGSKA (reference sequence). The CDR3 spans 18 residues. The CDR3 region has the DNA TGCAGTGCTAGAGATCCGGGTAGCGAGATACCAAACTACAATGAGCAGTTCTTC. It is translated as CSARDPGSEIPNYNEQFF.

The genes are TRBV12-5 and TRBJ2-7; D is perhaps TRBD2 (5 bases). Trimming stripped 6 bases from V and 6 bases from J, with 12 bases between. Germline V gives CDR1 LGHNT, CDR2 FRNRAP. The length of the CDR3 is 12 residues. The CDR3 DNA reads TGTGCTAGTGGCCCCGGGGTTGGCGAGCAGTACTTC. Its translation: CASGPGVGEQYF.

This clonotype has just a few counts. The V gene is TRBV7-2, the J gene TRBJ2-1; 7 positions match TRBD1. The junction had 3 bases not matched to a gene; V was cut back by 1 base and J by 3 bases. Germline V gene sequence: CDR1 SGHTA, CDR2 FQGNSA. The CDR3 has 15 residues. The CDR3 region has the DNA TGTGCCAGCAGCTTAGTCCCAGGGGGCTACAATGAGCAGTTCTTC. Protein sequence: CASSLVPGGYNEQFF.

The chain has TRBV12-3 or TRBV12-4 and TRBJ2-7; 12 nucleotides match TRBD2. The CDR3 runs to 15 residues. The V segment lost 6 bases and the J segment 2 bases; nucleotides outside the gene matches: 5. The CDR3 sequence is CASSQGLAGPYEQYF. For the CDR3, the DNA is TGTGCCAGCAGCCAGGGACTAGCGGGCCCCTACGAGCAGTACTTC.

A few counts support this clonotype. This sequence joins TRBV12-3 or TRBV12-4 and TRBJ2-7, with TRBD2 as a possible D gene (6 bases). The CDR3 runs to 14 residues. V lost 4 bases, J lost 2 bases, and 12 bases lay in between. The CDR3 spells CASSSPGLTYEQYF. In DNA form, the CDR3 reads TGTGCCAGCAGTTCTCCGGGACTTACCTACGAGCAGTACTTC.

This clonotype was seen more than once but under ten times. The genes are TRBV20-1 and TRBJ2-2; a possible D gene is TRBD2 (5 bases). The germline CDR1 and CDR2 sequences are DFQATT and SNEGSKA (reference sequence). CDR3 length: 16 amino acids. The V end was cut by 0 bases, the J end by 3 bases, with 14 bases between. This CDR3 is CSARDLGSAYTGELFF. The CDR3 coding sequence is TGCAGTGCTAGAGATCTGGGTAGCGCTTACACCGGGGAGCTGTTTTTT.

The CDR3 is CASSLNRPGDNSPLHF. CDR3 sequence (DNA): TGTGCCAGCAGTTTAAATCGGCCAGGGGATAATTCACCCCTCCACTTT. This chain uses TRBV27 with TRBJ1-6; D may be TRBD1 (6 bases). The CDR3 totals 16 residues. The V and J ends lost 2 bases and 5 bases respectively, with 13 bases between them. From germline, CDR1 is MNHEY and CDR2 SMNVEV (reference sequence).

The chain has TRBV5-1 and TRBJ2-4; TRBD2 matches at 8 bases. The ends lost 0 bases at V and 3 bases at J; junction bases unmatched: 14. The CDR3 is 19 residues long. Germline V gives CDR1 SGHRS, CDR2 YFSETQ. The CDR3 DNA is TGCGCCAGCAGCTTGGCGGTTAGCGGGGACCTCCGGGGCAAAAACATTCAGTACTTC. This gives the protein CASSLAVSGDLRGKNIQYF.

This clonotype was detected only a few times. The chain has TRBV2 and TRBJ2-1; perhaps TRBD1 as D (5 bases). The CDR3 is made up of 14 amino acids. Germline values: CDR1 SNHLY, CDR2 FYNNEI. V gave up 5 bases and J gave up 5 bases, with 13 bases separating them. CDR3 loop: CASSKNDRNNEQFF. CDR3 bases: TGTGCCAGCAGTAAAAATGACAGAAACAATGAGCAGTTCTTC.

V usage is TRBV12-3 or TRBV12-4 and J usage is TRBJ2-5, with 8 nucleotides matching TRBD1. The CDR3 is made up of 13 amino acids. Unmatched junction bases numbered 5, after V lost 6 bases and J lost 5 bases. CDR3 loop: CASSQRQGETQYF. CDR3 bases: TGTGCCAGCAGCCAGAGACAGGGGGAGACCCAGTACTTC.

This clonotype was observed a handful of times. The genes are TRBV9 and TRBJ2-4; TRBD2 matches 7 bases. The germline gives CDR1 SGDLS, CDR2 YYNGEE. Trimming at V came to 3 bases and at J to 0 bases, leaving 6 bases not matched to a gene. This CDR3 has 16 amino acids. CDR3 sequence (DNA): TGTGCCAGCAGCGGGGGAGGGGCCTTAGCCAAAAACATTCAGTACTTC. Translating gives CASSGGGALAKNIQYF.

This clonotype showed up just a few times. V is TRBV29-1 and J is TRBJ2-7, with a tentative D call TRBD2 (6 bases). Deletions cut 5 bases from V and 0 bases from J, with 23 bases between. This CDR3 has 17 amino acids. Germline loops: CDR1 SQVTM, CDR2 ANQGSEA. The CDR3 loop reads CSVRPTLSGFSSYEQYF. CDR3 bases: TGCAGCGTTCGCCCTACACTTAGCGGTTTTAGCTCCTACGAGCAGTACTTC.

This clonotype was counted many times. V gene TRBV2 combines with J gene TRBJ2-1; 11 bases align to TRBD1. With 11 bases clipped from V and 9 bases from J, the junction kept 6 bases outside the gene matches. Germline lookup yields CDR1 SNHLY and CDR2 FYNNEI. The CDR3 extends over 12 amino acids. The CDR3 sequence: CAGGQGVSEQFF. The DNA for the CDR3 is TGTGCCGGGGGACAGGGGGTGAGTGAGCAGTTCTTC.

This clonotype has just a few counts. The CDR3 region is CASSLRPQPTGGGYEQYF. In nucleotides, the CDR3 is TGCGCCAGCAGCTTGAGGCCCCAACCTACAGGGGGCGGATACGAGCAGTACTTC. This sequence joins TRBV5-1 and TRBJ2-7, with TRBD1 matching over 9 bases. Germline V gene data show CDR1 as SGHRS and CDR2 as YFSETQ. With 1 base clipped from V and 4 bases from J, the junction kept 15 bases outside the gene matches. The length of the CDR3 is 18 residues.

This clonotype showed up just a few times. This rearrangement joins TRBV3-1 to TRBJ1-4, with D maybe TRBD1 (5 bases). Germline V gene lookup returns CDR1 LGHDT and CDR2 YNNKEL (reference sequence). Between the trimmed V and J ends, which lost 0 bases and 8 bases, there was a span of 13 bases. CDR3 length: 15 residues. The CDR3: CASSQDRVGREKLFF. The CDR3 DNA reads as TGTGCCAGCAGCCAAGATCGAGTGGGGCGGGAAAAACTGTTTTTT.

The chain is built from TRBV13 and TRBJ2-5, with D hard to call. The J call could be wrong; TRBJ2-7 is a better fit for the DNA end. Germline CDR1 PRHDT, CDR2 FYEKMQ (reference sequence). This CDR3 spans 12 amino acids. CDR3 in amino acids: CASSLGYNEQYF. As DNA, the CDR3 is TGTGCCAGCAGCTTAGGGTACAACGAGCAGTACTTC.

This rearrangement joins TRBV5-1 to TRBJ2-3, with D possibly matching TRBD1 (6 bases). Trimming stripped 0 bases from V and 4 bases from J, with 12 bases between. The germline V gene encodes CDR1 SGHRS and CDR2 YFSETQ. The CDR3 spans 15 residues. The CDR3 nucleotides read TGCGCCAGCAGCTTGGGGACAGTTATGCCAGATACGCAGTATTTT. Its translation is CASSLGTVMPDTQYF.

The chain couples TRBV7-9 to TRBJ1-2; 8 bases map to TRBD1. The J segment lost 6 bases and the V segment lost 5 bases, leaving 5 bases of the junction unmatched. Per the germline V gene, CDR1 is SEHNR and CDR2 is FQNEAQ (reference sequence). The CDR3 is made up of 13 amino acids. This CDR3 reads CASSARTGNGYTF. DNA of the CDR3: TGTGCCAGCAGCGCCAGGACAGGGAATGGCTACACCTTC.

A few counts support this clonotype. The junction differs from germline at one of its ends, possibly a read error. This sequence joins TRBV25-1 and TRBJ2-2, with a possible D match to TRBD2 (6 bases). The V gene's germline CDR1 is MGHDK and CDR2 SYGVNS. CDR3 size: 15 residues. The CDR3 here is CASDGGTDPTGEPFF. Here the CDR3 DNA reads TGTGCCAGCGATGGCGGGACGGACCCCACCGGGGAGCCGTTTTTT.

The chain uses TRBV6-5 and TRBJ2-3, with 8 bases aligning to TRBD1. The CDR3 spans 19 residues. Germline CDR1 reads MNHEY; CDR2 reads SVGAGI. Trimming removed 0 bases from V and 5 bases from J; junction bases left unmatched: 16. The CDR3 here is CASSYSDRAGLPIRDTQYF. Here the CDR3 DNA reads TGTGCCAGCAGTTACTCGGACAGGGCGGGACTCCCAATAAGAGATACGCAGTATTTT.

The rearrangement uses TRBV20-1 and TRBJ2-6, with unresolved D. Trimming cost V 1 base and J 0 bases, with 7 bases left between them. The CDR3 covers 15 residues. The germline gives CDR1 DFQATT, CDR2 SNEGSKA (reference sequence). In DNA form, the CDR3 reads TGCAGTGCTAGAGTCGGCCTCTCTGGGGCCAACGTCCTGACTTTC. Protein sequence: CSARVGLSGANVLTF.

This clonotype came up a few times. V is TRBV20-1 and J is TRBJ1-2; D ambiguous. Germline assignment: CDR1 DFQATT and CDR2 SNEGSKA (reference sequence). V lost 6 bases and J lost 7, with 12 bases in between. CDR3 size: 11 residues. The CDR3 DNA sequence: TGCAGTGCCCAACAGTTCTCTGGCTACACCTTC. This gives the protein CSAQQFSGYTF.

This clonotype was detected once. Here the CDR3 reads CASSVDAGELFF. The DNA of the CDR3 is TGTGCCAGCAGCGTAGACGCCGGGGAGCTGTTTTTT. The genes are TRBV9 and TRBJ2-2; unclear D gene. The V end lost 0 bases, the J end lost 6 bases, and 3 bases lay between the germline ends. Germline V lookup: CDR1 SGDLS, CDR2 YYNGEE. CDR3 length: 12 residues.

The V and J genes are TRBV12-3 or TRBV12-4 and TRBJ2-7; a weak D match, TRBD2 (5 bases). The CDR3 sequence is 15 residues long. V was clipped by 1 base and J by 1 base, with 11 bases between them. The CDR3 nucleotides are TGTGCCAGCAGTTTAGGAGCGGCAGTGTCCTACGAGCAGTACTTC. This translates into CASSLGAAVSYEQYF.

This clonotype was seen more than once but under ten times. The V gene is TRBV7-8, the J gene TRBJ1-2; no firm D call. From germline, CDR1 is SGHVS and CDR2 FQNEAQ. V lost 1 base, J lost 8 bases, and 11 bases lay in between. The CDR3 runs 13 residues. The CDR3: CASSLDRLGGYTF. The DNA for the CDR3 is TGTGCCAGCAGCTTAGACAGACTCGGGGGCTACACCTTC.

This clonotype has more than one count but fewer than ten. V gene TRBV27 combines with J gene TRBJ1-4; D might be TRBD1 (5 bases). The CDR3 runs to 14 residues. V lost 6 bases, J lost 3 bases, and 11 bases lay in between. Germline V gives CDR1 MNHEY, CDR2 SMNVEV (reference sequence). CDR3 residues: CASSPTEANEKLFF. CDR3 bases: TGTGCCAGCAGCCCGACAGAAGCTAATGAAAAACTGTTTTTT.

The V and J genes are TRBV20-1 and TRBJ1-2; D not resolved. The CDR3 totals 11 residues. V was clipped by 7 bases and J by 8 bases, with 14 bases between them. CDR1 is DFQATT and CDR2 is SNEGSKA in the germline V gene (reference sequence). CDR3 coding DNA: TGCAGTGGAGACCCAAAACTGGGCTACACCTTC. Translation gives CSGDPKLGYTF.

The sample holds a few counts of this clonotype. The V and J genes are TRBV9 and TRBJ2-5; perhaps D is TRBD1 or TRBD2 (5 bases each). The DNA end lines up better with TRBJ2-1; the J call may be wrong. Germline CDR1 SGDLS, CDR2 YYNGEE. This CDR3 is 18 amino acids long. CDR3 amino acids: CASSVGPPGRRLYNEQFF. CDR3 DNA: TGTGCCAGCAGCGTAGGTCCCCCGGGGCGGCGACTTTACAATGAGCAGTTCTTC.

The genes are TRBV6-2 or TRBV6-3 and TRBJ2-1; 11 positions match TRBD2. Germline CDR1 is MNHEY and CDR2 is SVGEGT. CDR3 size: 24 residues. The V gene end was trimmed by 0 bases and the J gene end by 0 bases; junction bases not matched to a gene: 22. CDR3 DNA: TGTGCCAGCAGTTACTCCCGACAGGGACCTGGACTAGCGGGTACTAAAAACTCCTACAATGAGCAGTTCTTC. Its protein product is CASSYSRQGPGLAGTKNSYNEQFF.

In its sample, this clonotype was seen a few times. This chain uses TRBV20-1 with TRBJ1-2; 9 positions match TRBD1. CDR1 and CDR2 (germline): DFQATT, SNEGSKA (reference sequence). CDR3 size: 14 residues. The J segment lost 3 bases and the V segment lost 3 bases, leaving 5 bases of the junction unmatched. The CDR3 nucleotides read TGCAGTGCTAGCAACAGGGGGCTGGACTATGGCTACACCTTC. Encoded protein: CSASNRGLDYGYTF.